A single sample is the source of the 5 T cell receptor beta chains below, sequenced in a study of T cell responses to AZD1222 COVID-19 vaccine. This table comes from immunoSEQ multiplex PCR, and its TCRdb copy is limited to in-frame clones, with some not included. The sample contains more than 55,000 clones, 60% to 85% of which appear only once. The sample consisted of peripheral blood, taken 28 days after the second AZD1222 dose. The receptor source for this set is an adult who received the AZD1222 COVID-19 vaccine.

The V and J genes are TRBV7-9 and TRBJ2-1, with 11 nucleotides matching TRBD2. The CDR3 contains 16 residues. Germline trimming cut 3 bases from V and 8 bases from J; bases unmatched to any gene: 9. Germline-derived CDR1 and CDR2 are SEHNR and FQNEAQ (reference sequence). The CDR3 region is CASSFIAGGLKHEQFF. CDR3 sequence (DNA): TGTGCCAGCAGCTTCATAGCGGGGGGGTTAAAACATGAGCAGTTCTTC.

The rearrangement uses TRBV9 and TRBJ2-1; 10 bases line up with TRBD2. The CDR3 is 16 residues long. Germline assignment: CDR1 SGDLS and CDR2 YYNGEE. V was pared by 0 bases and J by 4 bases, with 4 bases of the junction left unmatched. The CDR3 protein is CASSVEGSGGYNEQFF. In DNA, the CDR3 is TGTGCCAGCAGCGTAGAGGGTAGCGGGGGGTACAATGAGCAGTTCTTC.

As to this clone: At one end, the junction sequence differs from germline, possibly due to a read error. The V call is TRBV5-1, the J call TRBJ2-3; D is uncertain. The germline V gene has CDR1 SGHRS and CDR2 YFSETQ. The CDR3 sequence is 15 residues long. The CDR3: CASSLEGQNTNTQYF. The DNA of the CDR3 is TGCGCCAGCAGCTTGGAAGGTCAGAACACAAATACGCAGTATTTT.

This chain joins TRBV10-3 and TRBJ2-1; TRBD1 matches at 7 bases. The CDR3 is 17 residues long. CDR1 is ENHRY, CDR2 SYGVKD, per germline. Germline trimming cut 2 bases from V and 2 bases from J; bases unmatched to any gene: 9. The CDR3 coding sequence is TGTGCCATCAGTGAGGGAACAGGGGAGCCGACCTACAATGAGCAGTTCTTC. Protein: CAISEGTGEPTYNEQFF.

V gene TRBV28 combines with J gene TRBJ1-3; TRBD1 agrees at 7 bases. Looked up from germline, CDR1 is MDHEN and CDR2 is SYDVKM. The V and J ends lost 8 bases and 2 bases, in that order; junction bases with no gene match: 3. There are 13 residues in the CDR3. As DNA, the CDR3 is TGTGCCAGCTACCAGGGGGCTGGAAACACCATATATTTT. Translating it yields CASYQGAGNTIYF.